This T cell receptor (beta chain) was identified during a study of blood T cell repertoires in COVID-19. Assay: immunoSEQ multiplex PCR; the TCRdb copy retains only in-frame clones and omits some. Of under 300,000 clones detected, roughly four fifths appear once; the ten largest clones hold around 3.3%. Germline-derived CDR1 and CDR2 are SQVTM and ANQGSEA. The V segment lost 7 bases and the J segment 1 base; nucleotides outside the gene matches: 3. The CDR3 has 12 residues. This chain joins TRBV29-1 and TRBJ2-5; 7 positions match TRBD1. Input material: peripheral blood. The clonotype originates from a woman aged 18-35 years with acute or convalescent COVID-19. CDR3 amino acids: CSATGLQETQYF. CDR3 DNA sequence: TGCAGCGCGACAGGGCTCCAAGAGACCCAGTACTTC.